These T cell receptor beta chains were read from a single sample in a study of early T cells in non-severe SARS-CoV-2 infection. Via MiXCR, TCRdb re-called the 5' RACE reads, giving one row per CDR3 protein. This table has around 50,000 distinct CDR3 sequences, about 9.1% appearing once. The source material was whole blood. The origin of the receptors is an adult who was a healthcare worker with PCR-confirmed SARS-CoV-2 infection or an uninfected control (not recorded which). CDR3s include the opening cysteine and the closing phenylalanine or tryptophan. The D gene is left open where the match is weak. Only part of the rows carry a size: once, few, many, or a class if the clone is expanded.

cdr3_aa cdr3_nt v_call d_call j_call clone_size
CASSLGGDNEQFF TGTGCCAGCAGCTTAGGCGGCGACAATGAGCAGTTCTTC TRBV11-2 . TRBJ2-1 many
CASSLAGQIQETQYF TGTGCCAGCAGTTTAGCTGGGCAGATACAAGAGACCCAGTACTTC TRBV12-3/TRBV12-4 . TRBJ2-5 .
CASSRTESNQPQHF TGTGCCAGCAGCAGGACAGAAAGCAATCAGCCCCAGCATTTT TRBV12-3/TRBV12-4 . TRBJ1-5 many
CAYRRGSYTF TGTGCCTACAGACGGGGGAGCTACACCTTC TRBV30 . TRBJ1-2 many
CATSRDRGGYEQYF TGCGCCACTTCCCGGGACAGGGGAGGGTACGAGCAGTACTTC TRBV5-1 TRBD1 TRBJ2-7 many
CASSPDGSRYEQYF TGTGCCAGCAGTCCGGACGGCTCTCGATACGAGCAGTACTTC TRBV11-2 . TRBJ2-7 many
CASSYAGPSGTISYEQYF TGTGCCAGCAGTTACGCTGGGCCTTCCGGGACTATCTCCTACGAGCAGTACTTC TRBV6-2/TRBV6-3 TRBD2 TRBJ2-7 many
CASAQGGYEQYF TGTGCCAGCGCCCAGGGAGGGTACGAGCAGTACTTC TRBV6-6 TRBD2 TRBJ2-7 many
CASSLNGGGETQYF TGTGCCAGCAGTTTAAACGGGGGAGGAGAGACCCAGTACTTC TRBV27 . TRBJ2-5 many
CATSDPGETSTDTQYF TGTGCCACCAGTGATCCTGGGGAGACTAGCACAGATACGCAGTATTTT TRBV24-1 . TRBJ2-3 few